This entry lists 28 T cell receptor beta chains sequenced from one sample in a study of PD-1 blockade in classical Hodgkin lymphoma. Assay used: immunoSEQ multiplex PCR; TCRdb lists only in-frame clones, some missing. The sample carries tens of thousands of clones, approximately 90% recorded once. Time point: cycle 4 day 1 (C4D1), after more than five weeks of nivolumab. Brentuximab vedotin exposure varied among the patients, all of whom had relapsed after autologous stem cell transplantation. This material consisted of peripheral blood mononuclear cells (PBMCs), taken before the fourth cycle of nivolumab. The receptors were sampled from a human donor with classical Hodgkin lymphoma.

Worth noting for this clone: At one boundary the junction diverges from the germline segment, which might be a read error. This chain uses TRBV28 with TRBJ1-5; D gene uncertain. This CDR3 spans 15 amino acids. The germline gives CDR1 MDHEN, CDR2 SYDVKM. CDR3 nucleotides: TGTACCAGCAGTTTATTGGGCGGCTTGGAGCAGCCCCAGCATTTT. Protein product: CTSSLLGGLEQPQHF.

The chain links TRBV18 to TRBJ2-5; perhaps TRBD1 as D (8 bases). V was shortened by 1 base and J by 5 bases, with 14 bases between the two germline ends. The CDR3 loop spans 15 amino acids. Germline loops: CDR1 KGHSH, CDR2 LQKENI. The CDR3 is CASSPRIQGGETQYF. DNA for the CDR3: TGTGCCAGCTCACCACGAATACAGGGGGGGGAGACCCAGTACTTC. Full variable domain (outside the CDR3, taken from reference TRBV18 and TRBJ2-5): NAGVMQNPRHLVRRRGQEARLRCSPMKGHSHVYWYRQLPEEGLKFMVYLQKENIIDESGMPKERFSAEFPKEGPSILRIQQVVRGDSAAYFCASSPRIQGGETQYFGPGTRLLVL.

J is TRBJ2-7 and V is TRBV5-8; the match to TRBD1 covers 9 bases. Germline V gene data show CDR1 as SGHTS and CDR2 as YDEGEE. The CDR3 consists of 16 residues. V shed 5 bases and J 2 bases; nucleotides not matched to a gene: 11. The CDR3 sequence is CASRRAGTGRTYEQYF. CDR3 bases: TGTGCCAGCAGGCGGGCCGGGACAGGGAGAACCTACGAGCAGTACTTC. The full variable domain, in which reference TRBV5-8 and TRBJ2-7 provide the parts outside the CDR3, is EAGVTQSPTHLIKTRGQQATLRCSPISGHTSVYWYQQALGLGLQFLLWYDEGEERNRGNFPPRFSGRQFPNYSSELNVNALELEDSALYLCASRRAGTGRTYEQYFGPGTRLTVT.

The CDR3 sequence: CASSPGSNNEQFF. The CDR3 coding sequence is TGTGCCAGCAGCCCAGGGTCTAACAATGAGCAGTTCTTC. The chain is built from TRBV7-2 and TRBJ2-1; tentative D call: TRBD1 (5 bases). There are 13 residues in the CDR3. From germline, CDR1 is SGHTA and CDR2 FQGNSA. Trimming cost V 5 bases and J 5 bases, with 10 bases left between them.

The gene calls are TRBV7-2 and TRBJ2-3; maybe TRBD2 (6 bases). Looked up from germline, CDR1 is SGHTA and CDR2 is FQGNSA. The V end lost 5 bases, the J end lost 6 bases, and 15 bases lay between the germline ends. The CDR3 runs to 14 residues. The CDR3 DNA follows: TGTGCCAGCAGCCCTCGGACTACAGTGGATACGCAGTATTTT. Its protein product is CASSPRTTVDTQYF.

This sequence joins TRBV6-7 and TRBJ1-5; the match to TRBD1 covers 10 bases. TRBV6-7 is an open reading frame, and its role is uncertain. This CDR3 comprises 16 residues. Trimming cost V 2 bases and J 7 bases; bases outside gene matches: 8. In DNA form, the CDR3 reads TGTGCCAGCAGTTACGGCCGGGACAGGGGCGGGCAGCCCCAGCATTTT. The encoded protein is CASSYGRDRGGQPQHF.

This chain uses TRBV27 with TRBJ1-4, with D hard to call. Germline assignment: CDR1 MNHEY and CDR2 SMNVEV (reference sequence). V shed 2 bases and J shed 0 bases, with 7 bases lying between them. This CDR3 comprises 15 residues. CDR3 loop: CASSLGVATNEKLFF. The CDR3 DNA is TGTGCCAGCAGTTTAGGAGTTGCAACTAATGAAAAACTGTTTTTT.

V usage is TRBV7-2 and J usage is TRBJ2-5, with D perhaps matching TRBD1 or TRBD2 (5 bases each). The CDR3 extends over 14 amino acids. CDR1 and CDR2 from the germline V gene are SGHTA and FQGNSA. V dropped 2 bases and J dropped 2 bases, with 9 bases sitting between them. The CDR3 here is CASSLRDDQETQYF. CDR3 nucleotide sequence: TGTGCCAGCAGCTTACGGGACGATCAAGAGACCCAGTACTTC.

The chain couples TRBV10-3 to TRBJ2-3, with a tentative D call TRBD2 (6 bases). Germline CDR1 ENHRY, CDR2 SYGVKD. Trimming took off 3 bases at V and 1 base at J, with 8 bases between the two ends. The CDR3 runs 14 residues. CDR3 bases: TGTGCCATCAGTGATTCTAGCGGCACAGATACGCAGTATTTT. Translating it yields CAISDSSGTDTQYF.

This clone was seen once. The chain combines TRBV9 with TRBJ2-3; maybe TRBD1 (6 bases). This CDR3 has 18 amino acids. The germline gives CDR1 SGDLS, CDR2 YYNGEE. The ends were cut back, 2 bases at V and 4 bases at J, with 23 bases in the middle. DNA for the CDR3: TGTGCCAGCAGCGTTGGTAGTAGGCAGTTGGGGGCGGCAGATACGCAGTATTTT. Translated, it gives CASSVGSRQLGAADTQYF.

The chain couples TRBV5-6 to TRBJ2-6, with no clear D. The CDR3 consists of 18 residues. V lost 0 bases to trimming and J lost 0 bases, with 13 bases between them. The germline CDR1 and CDR2 sequences are SGHDT and YYEEEE. The CDR3 DNA reads as TGTGCCAGCAGCTTGGATCATTACCAGAGCTCTGGGGCCAACGTCCTGACTTTC. Its translation: CASSLDHYQSSGANVLTF.

This clone was detected once. This sequence joins TRBV7-9 and TRBJ2-1; 8 positions agree with TRBD1. CDR3 length: 14 amino acids. The V gene end was trimmed by 6 bases and the J gene end by 7 bases; junction bases not matched to a gene: 8. Germline V gives CDR1 SEHNR, CDR2 FQNEAQ (reference sequence). Here the CDR3 reads CASSRTGTNNEQFF. CDR3 DNA sequence: TGTGCCAGCAGTAGGACAGGGACGAATAATGAGCAGTTCTTC.

Here the CDR3 reads CASSPRTGYNTGELFF. The CDR3 DNA is TGTGCCAGCAGCCCACGGACAGGTTATAACACCGGGGAGCTGTTTTTT. This sequence joins TRBV9 and TRBJ2-2; 7 bases are a match to TRBD1. In germline, CDR1 is SGDLS, CDR2 YYNGEE. The trim removed 4 bases at V and 2 bases at J, leaving 8 bases unmatched. The CDR3 contains 16 residues.

The J gene is TRBJ2-5, the V gene TRBV4-2, with a weak D call TRBD2 (6 bases). The germline gives CDR1 LGHNA, CDR2 YNFKEQ. The CDR3 has 14 residues. The V end lost 4 bases, the J end lost 3 bases, and 12 bases lay between the germline ends. The CDR3 DNA is TGTGCCAGCAGCCGGGGGGACCCAGAAGAGACCCAGTACTTC. Protein: CASSRGDPEETQYF.

The gene calls are TRBV9 and TRBJ1-4; D is possibly TRBD1 (6 bases). This CDR3 region has 13 residues. V lost 6 bases and J lost 2, with 8 bases in between. CDR1 and CDR2 (germline): SGDLS, YYNGEE. This CDR3 is CASTGGTNEKLFF. CDR3 coding DNA: TGTGCCAGCACTGGGGGCACTAATGAAAAACTGTTTTTT.

V and J are TRBV5-1 and TRBJ1-4; a possible D gene is TRBD1 (6 bases). CDR1 and CDR2 (germline): SGHRS, YFSETQ. The CDR3 extends over 13 amino acids. With 3 bases removed from V and 10 bases from J, the gap between germline ends came to 13 bases. The CDR3 here is CASSWGAGGKLFF. The CDR3 coding sequence is TGCGCCAGCAGCTGGGGGGCTGGGGGAAAACTGTTTTTT.

The chain links TRBV19 to TRBJ1-1; 7 positions agree with TRBD1. This CDR3 spans 16 amino acids. V trimming: 2 bases; J trimming: 8 bases; junction bases outside the gene matches: 14. CDR1 LNHDA and CDR2 SQIVND come from the germline V gene (reference sequence). Here the CDR3 reads CASSIYTGARSVEAFF. As DNA, the CDR3 is TGTGCCAGTAGTATATACACAGGGGCCCGATCTGTGGAAGCTTTCTTT.

The chain combines TRBV5-8 with TRBJ1-6; D ambiguous. The germline V gene has CDR1 SGHTS and CDR2 YDEGEE. With 4 bases removed from V and 14 bases from J, the gap between germline ends came to 10 bases. This CDR3 is built from 11 residues. The CDR3: CASSGPGALHF. In DNA form, the CDR3 reads TGTGCCAGCAGCGGCCCTGGGGCCCTCCACTTT. Complete variable domain (other parts from reference TRBV5-8 and TRBJ1-6): EAGVTQSPTHLIKTRGQQATLRCSPISGHTSVYWYQQALGLGLQFLLWYDEGEERNRGNFPPRFSGRQFPNYSSELNVNALELEDSALYLCASSGPGALHFGNGTRLTVT.

The chain couples TRBV6-6 to TRBJ2-1; D is ambiguous. Germline CDR1 reads MNHNY; CDR2 reads SVGAGI (reference sequence). The CDR3 is 15 residues long. Trimming pared 6 bases from V and 6 bases from J, leaving 18 bases between. Here the CDR3 reads CASSLLQPSSNEQFF. CDR3 nucleotide sequence: TGTGCCAGCAGCCTCCTTCAGCCGAGTTCCAATGAGCAGTTCTTC.

The chain combines TRBV15 with TRBJ1-4, with D possibly being TRBD1 (6 bases). CDR1 and CDR2 (germline): LNHNV, YYDKDF (reference sequence). CDR3 length: 17 amino acids. V lost 3 bases to trimming and J lost 2 bases, with 16 bases between them. The chain's CDR3 is CATSSLTWGGTNEKLFF. The CDR3 DNA sequence: TGTGCCACCAGCAGCCTTACCTGGGGGGGCACTAATGAAAAACTGTTTTTT.

The V call is TRBV6-1, the J call TRBJ2-1, with TRBD1 matching over 9 bases. This CDR3 comprises 15 residues. J lost 6 bases, V lost 5 bases, and 8 bases had no gene match. CDR1 MNHNS and CDR2 SASEGT come from the germline V gene. CDR3 coding DNA: TGTGCCAGCAGTCTAACAGGGGGCTACGGCAATGAGCAGTTCTTC. Protein: CASSLTGGYGNEQFF.

This chain joins TRBV10-2 and TRBJ2-7, with D perhaps TRBD2 (5 bases). The CDR3 covers 15 residues. Germline CDR1 reads WSHSY; CDR2 reads SAAADI. The germline V and J ends were trimmed by 6 bases and 0 bases, with 15 bases remaining between them. This CDR3 reads CASRETGLPSYEQYF. CDR3 nucleotides: TGCGCCAGCAGAGAGACTGGACTTCCCTCCTACGAGCAGTACTTC.

The rearrangement joins TRBV7-2 to TRBJ2-3; TRBD1 agrees at 9 bases. Germline V CDR1 and CDR2: SGHTA, FQGNSA. Losses at the gene ends were 5 bases for V and 5 bases for J; bases not matched to a gene: 5. The CDR3 is 14 amino acids. The CDR3 coding sequence is TGTGCCAGCAGCCGGGGACAGGGAATAGATACGCAGTATTTT. Its protein product is CASSRGQGIDTQYF.

CDR3 in DNA: TGTGCCAGCAGTTTATCAGGGATGAACACTGAAGCTTTCTTT. It encodes CASSLSGMNTEAFF. This rearrangement joins TRBV27 to TRBJ1-1, with no clear D. The CDR3 extends over 14 amino acids. Germline V gene sequence: CDR1 MNHEY, CDR2 SMNVEV (reference sequence). The germline V and J ends were trimmed by 0 bases and 0 bases, with 5 bases remaining between them.

This rearrangement joins TRBV9 to TRBJ2-2; 8 bases are a match to TRBD1. The CDR3 consists of 19 residues. The trim removed 3 bases at V and 0 bases at J, leaving 13 bases unmatched. The germline V gene has CDR1 SGDLS and CDR2 YYNGEE. CDR3 bases: TGTGCCAGCAGCGGCCTGGACAGGGACCATGGAGCGAACACCGGGGAGCTGTTTTTT. It encodes CASSGLDRDHGANTGELFF.

The CDR3 DNA is TGTGCCTGGAGTGCGGGGTTCTCTGGAAACACCATATATTTT. It codes for CAWSAGFSGNTIYF. The V gene is TRBV30, the J gene TRBJ1-3; no clear D. Germline V gene data show CDR1 as GTSNPN and CDR2 as SVGIG (reference sequence). The CDR3 covers 14 residues. The V and J ends lost 1 base and 0 bases respectively, with 7 bases between them.

This chain joins TRBV5-5 and TRBJ1-3; no clear D gene. This CDR3 spans 16 amino acids. V was trimmed by 0 bases and J by 7 bases, leaving 17 bases between them. Germline V gene sequence: CDR1 SGHKS, CDR2 YYEKEE (reference sequence). CDR3 loop: CASSLDLAMATNTIYF. CDR3 sequence (DNA): TGTGCCAGCAGCTTGGATCTGGCGATGGCGACCAACACCATATATTTT.

This chain joins TRBV4-2 and TRBJ2-7; 8 nucleotides agree with TRBD2. The CDR3 runs 16 residues. J lost 0 bases, V lost 3 bases, and 7 bases had no gene match. Germline CDR1 and CDR2: LGHNA and YNFKEQ. This CDR3 is CASSHGGAGVSYEQYF. Written as DNA, the CDR3 is TGTGCCAGCAGCCATGGGGGAGCGGGGGTCTCCTACGAGCAGTACTTC.